The source of this TCR beta chain is a study of cytomegalovirus exposure and HLA in healthy donors. Study details: A prior study identified 100 million to 130 million unique TCR beta sequences from roughly 180 million T cells. Membership in the Caucasian-associated ancestry cluster was found for about four fifths of nearly 400 genotyped donors.

Study-level results: The classifier reportedly diagnosed cytomegalovirus status with high sensitivity and specificity.

This PCR relied on a set of 60 Vbeta primers and 13 Jbeta primers. Measured with immunoSEQ multiplex PCR; TCRdb has only the in-frame clones, and not every one. The sample shows approximately 77,000 clones, over 60% of them seen only once. This clone appeared once. The antigen is undetermined. Trimming removed 2 bases at V and 3 bases at J, with 6 bases between. The CDR3 runs 13 residues. Germline CDR1 reads SGHTA; CDR2 reads FQGTGA. V gene TRBV7-3 combines with J gene TRBJ2-3; weak D call: TRBD2 (6 bases). This receptor was obtained from a male donor in good health and CMV-seropositive. Sequencing was done on a sample of PBMCs. The CDR3 sequence is CASSLGRTDTQYF. CDR3 nucleotides: TGTGCCAGCAGCTTAGGGAGGACAGATACGCAGTATTTT.